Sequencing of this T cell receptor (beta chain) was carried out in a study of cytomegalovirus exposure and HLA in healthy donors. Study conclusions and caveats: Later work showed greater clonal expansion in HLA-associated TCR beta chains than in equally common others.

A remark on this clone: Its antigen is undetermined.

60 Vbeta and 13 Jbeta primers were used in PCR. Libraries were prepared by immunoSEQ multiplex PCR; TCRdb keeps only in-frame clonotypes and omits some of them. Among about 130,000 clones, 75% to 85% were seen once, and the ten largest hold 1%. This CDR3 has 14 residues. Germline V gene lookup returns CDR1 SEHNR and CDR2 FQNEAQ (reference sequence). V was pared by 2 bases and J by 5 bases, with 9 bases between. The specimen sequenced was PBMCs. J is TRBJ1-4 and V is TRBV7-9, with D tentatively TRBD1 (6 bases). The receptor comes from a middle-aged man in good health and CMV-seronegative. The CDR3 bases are TGTGCCAGCAGCTTAAGGGGGGGAAATGAAAAACTGTTTTTT. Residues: CASSLRGGNEKLFF.